These 19 T cell receptor beta chains share one sample of origin, sequenced in a study of T cells in Graves' hyperthyroidism and ophthalmopathy. Researchers amplified the TCR beta CDR3 regions from RNA transcripts. First-round RT-PCR of the TCR CDR3 relied on the HTBI primer set. Each CDR3 protein is one row after TCRdb ran MiXCR on the multiplex PCR reads. The sample carries fewer than 600,000 distinct CDR3 sequences, about 14% recorded once. Sequencing was carried out using blood. These receptors came from a woman aged 40 to 50 with Graves' hyperthyroidism.

This clonotype appeared many times. V is TRBV30 and J is TRBJ1-2; unclear D gene. This CDR3 region has 11 residues. Germline lookup yields CDR1 GTSNPN and CDR2 SVGIG (reference sequence). The V end was cut by 6 bases, the J end by 2 bases, with 7 bases between. The CDR3 DNA sequence: TGTGCCTGTTATCCAAACTATGGCTACACCTTC. Protein sequence: CACYPNYGYTF.

The table lists this clonotype with many counts. The chain joins TRBV5-1 to TRBJ2-7; 7 bases match TRBD1. The CDR3 is 13 amino acids. V shed 3 bases and J 6 bases; nucleotides not matched to a gene: 6. Germline lookup yields CDR1 SGHRS and CDR2 YFSETQ. The CDR3 region is CASSSETGPEQYF. DNA for the CDR3: TGCGCCAGCAGCTCGGAGACAGGGCCCGAGCAGTACTTC.

V usage is TRBV15 and J usage is TRBJ2-5; 10 nucleotides align to TRBD2. With V trimmed by 8 bases and J by 5 bases, 8 bases remained unmatched. The CDR3 is 14 amino acids. Germline V gives CDR1 LNHNV, CDR2 YYDKDF (reference sequence). CDR3 in DNA: TGTGCCACCGCGAAGCGGGAGGGCGAGGAGACCCAGTACTTC. Its translation is CATAKREGEETQYF.

This chain uses TRBV3-1 with TRBJ1-5; possible D gene TRBD1, 5 bases. Germline CDR1 and CDR2: LGHDT and YNNKEL (reference sequence). The ends were cut back, 1 base at V and 1 base at J, with 8 bases in the middle. The length of the CDR3 is 15 residues. The DNA for the CDR3 is TGTGCCAGCAGCCAAGGGTCAGGGAGCAATCAGCCCCAGCATTTT. Protein sequence: CASSQGSGSNQPQHF.

This chain connects TRBV4-1 to TRBJ1-4, with D maybe TRBD1 (5 bases). This CDR3 region has 16 residues. Germline V gene lookup returns CDR1 MGHRA and CDR2 YSYEKL. V was pared by 0 bases and J by 7 bases, with 15 bases between. The DNA of the CDR3 is TGCGCCAGCAGCCAAGATTTTTACCAGGGAGGTGAAAAACTGTTTTTT. Its protein is CASSQDFYQGGEKLFF.

This clonotype was counted between two and nine times. Possible read error: a much larger clone is one base away. The chain couples TRBV12-3 or TRBV12-4 to TRBJ2-1, with 9 bases identical to TRBD1. CDR3 length: 15 residues. V lost 3 bases, J lost 7 bases, and 7 bases stayed unmatched. CDR3 in DNA: TGTGCCAGCAGTTTTTTACAGGGGGCCAGTAATGAGCAGTTCTTC. Protein product: CASSFLQGASNEQFF.

This chain joins TRBV19 and TRBJ1-4, with TRBD1 matching 9 bases. The CDR3 has 14 residues. Looked up from germline, CDR1 is LNHDA and CDR2 is SQIVND (reference sequence). Unmatched junction bases numbered 5, after V lost 5 bases and J lost 7 bases. Written as DNA, the CDR3 is TGTGCCAGTAGTTTCGACAGGGGGAGTGAAAAACTGTTTTTT. Its translation is CASSFDRGSEKLFF.

This clonotype was observed at least ten times. The V gene is TRBV19, the J gene TRBJ1-5; 10 nucleotides line up with TRBD1. Germline V lookup: CDR1 LNHDA, CDR2 SQIVND (reference sequence). J lost 11 bases, V lost 3 bases, and 7 bases had no gene match. This CDR3 contains 14 residues. The CDR3 here is CASSMGQGSPTQHF. The CDR3, as DNA: TGTGCCAGTAGTATGGGACAGGGGTCACCCACCCAGCATTTT.

The genes are TRBV4-1 and TRBJ1-2; a weak D match, TRBD1 (6 bases). Trimming removed 4 bases from V and 6 bases from J, with 24 bases in between. Looked up from germline, CDR1 is MGHRA and CDR2 is YSYEKL. This CDR3 is 17 amino acids long. CDR3 nucleotide sequence: TGCGCCAGCAGCCCCCCCGTCTTGCTCGGGGGGGCACATGGCTACACCTTC. Translated: CASSPPVLLGGAHGYTF.

There are many counts of this clonotype. This chain joins TRBV10-3 and TRBJ2-5; tentative D call: TRBD1 (6 bases). Germline values: CDR1 ENHRY, CDR2 SYGVKD. Trimming removed 10 bases from V and 5 bases from J, with 14 bases in between. This CDR3 comprises 12 residues. For the CDR3, the DNA is TGTGCCACCGGACAGCCGGGGGAGACCCAGTACTTC. This translates into CATGQPGETQYF.

This clonotype was observed many times. This chain links TRBV30 with TRBJ1-5; TRBD1 matches 8 bases. The CDR3 runs to 14 residues. V dropped 2 bases and J dropped 9; count of bases not matched to a gene: 9. Germline V CDR1 and CDR2: GTSNPN, SVGIG (reference sequence). CDR3 residues: CAWSPGQDKLPQHF. The CDR3 DNA reads as TGTGCCTGGAGTCCGGGACAGGACAAATTGCCCCAGCATTTT.

In its sample, this clonotype was seen many times. The chain combines TRBV5-1 with TRBJ2-5; TRBD2 aligns across 10 bases. CDR3 size: 17 residues. J was trimmed by 5 bases and V by 4 bases; bases with no gene match: 14. CDR1 is SGHRS and CDR2 is YFSETQ in the germline V gene. The CDR3 here is CASSVGLASPAAETQYF. Here the CDR3 DNA reads TGCGCCAGCAGCGTGGGACTAGCGAGTCCGGCTGCTGAGACCCAGTACTTC.

The rearrangement joins TRBV6-2 or TRBV6-3 to TRBJ2-6; 7 positions match TRBD1. Trimming at V came to 7 bases and at J to 0 bases, leaving 6 bases not matched to a gene. The V gene's germline CDR1 is MNHEY and CDR2 SVGEGT. The CDR3 contains 16 residues. CDR3 in DNA: TGTGCCAGCACCTTGGACAGGTTCTCTGGGGCCAACGTCCTGACTTTC. Translation gives CASTLDRFSGANVLTF.

This clonotype has only a few counts. V usage is TRBV5-1 and J usage is TRBJ2-3; D is perhaps TRBD2 (6 bases). Trimming cost V 4 bases and J 1 base, with 16 bases left between them. The CDR3 extends over 16 amino acids. Germline-derived CDR1 and CDR2 are SGHRS and YFSETQ. CDR3 sequence reads: CASSQTGLRGTDTQYF. The CDR3 DNA reads TGCGCCAGCAGCCAAACGGGACTTAGAGGCACAGATACGCAGTATTTT.

The table lists this clonotype with many counts. The chain carries TRBV3-1 and TRBJ2-1; D not certain. The CDR3 is made up of 15 amino acids. Per germline, CDR1 LGHDT and CDR2 YNNKEL (reference sequence). Trimming left V 4 bases short and J 4 bases short, with 14 bases between. CDR3 bases: TGTGCCAGCAGCCGCAGTCCTTCGGCGTACAATGAGCAGTTCTTC. Its translation: CASSRSPSAYNEQFF.

This clonotype was observed at least ten times. The chain combines TRBV2 with TRBJ1-3; D is ambiguous. Germline V gives CDR1 SNHLY, CDR2 FYNNEI. The CDR3 length is 16 residues. The germline V and J ends were trimmed by 3 bases and 2 bases, with 14 bases remaining between them. This CDR3 is CASSDPGSLTGNTIYF. Written as DNA, the CDR3 is TGTGCCAGCAGTGACCCGGGTTCGCTAACTGGAAACACCATATATTTT.

This chain uses TRBV6-1 with TRBJ2-7; the match to TRBD1 covers 9 bases. V shed 5 bases, J shed 5 bases, and the junction held 10 bases outside the gene matches. The length of the CDR3 is 15 residues. Germline V CDR1 and CDR2: MNHNS, SASEGT. CDR3 nucleotide sequence: TGTGCCAGCAGTTTCGGGACAGGGACGGCGAACGAGCAGTACTTC. This gives the protein CASSFGTGTANEQYF.

This clonotype was seen repeatedly, ten times or more. The gene calls are TRBV5-1 and TRBJ2-3, with D maybe TRBD2 (5 bases). V lost 3 bases to trimming and J lost 4 bases, with 18 bases between them. CDR3 length: 16 residues. CDR1 is SGHRS, CDR2 YFSETQ, per germline. The CDR3 DNA sequence: TGCGCCAGCAGCTCGGATCCGGGGAGAAGCGCAGATACGCAGTATTTT. Amino acid sequence: CASSSDPGRSADTQYF.

This clonotype was observed at least ten times. The chain links TRBV28 to TRBJ1-1; D is ambiguous. CDR1 and CDR2 (germline): MDHEN, SYDVKM. The CDR3 is 15 amino acids. Trimming took 6 bases from V and 2 from J, leaving 16 bases between them. The CDR3 spells CASSPNDLLNTEAFF. In DNA, the CDR3 is TGTGCCAGCAGCCCAAACGACCTACTAAACACTGAAGCTTTCTTT.